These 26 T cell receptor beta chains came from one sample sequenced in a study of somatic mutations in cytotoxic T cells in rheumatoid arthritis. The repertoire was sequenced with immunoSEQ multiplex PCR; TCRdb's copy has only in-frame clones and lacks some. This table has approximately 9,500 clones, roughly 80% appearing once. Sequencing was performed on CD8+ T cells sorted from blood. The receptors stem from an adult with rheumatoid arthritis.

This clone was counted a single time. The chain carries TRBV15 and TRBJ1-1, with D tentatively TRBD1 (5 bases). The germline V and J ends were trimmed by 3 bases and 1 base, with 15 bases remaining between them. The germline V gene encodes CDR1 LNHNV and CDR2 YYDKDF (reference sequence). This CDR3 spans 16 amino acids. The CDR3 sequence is CATSRGRSGKNTEAFF. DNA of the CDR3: TGTGCCACCAGCAGGGGACGATCGGGAAAGAACACTGAAGCTTTCTTT.

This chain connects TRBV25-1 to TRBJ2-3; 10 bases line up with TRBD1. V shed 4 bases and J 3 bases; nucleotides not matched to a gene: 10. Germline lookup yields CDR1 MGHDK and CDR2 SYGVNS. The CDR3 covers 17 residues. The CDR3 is CASSVKTGGAGTDTQYF. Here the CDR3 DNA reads TGTGCCAGCAGTGTAAAGACAGGGGGCGCCGGGACAGATACGCAGTATTTT. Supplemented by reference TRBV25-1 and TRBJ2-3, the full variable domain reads EADIYQTPRYLVIGTGKKITLECSQTMGHDKMYWYQQDPGMELHLIHYSYGVNSTEKGDLSSESTVSRIRTEHFPLTLESARPSHTSQYLCASSVKTGGAGTDTQYFGPGTRLTVL.

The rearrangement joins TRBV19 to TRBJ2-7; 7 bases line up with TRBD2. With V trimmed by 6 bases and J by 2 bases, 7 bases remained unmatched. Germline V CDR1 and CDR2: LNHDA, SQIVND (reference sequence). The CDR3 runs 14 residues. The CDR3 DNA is TGTGCCAGTAGCCAGAGCGGGGCCGCCTACGAGCAGTACTTC. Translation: CASSQSGAAYEQYF.

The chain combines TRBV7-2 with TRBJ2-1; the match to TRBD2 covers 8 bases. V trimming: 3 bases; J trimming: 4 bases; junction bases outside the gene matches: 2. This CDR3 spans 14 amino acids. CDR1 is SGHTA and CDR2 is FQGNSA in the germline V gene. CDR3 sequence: CASSLASGYNEQFF. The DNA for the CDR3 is TGTGCCAGCAGCTTGGCTAGCGGGTACAATGAGCAGTTCTTC.

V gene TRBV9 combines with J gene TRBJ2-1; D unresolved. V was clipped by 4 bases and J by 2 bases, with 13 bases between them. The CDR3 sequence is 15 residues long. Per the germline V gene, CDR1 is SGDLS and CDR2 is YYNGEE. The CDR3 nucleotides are TGTGCCAGCAGCCTAACTACGGCTGCCTACAATGAGCAGTTCTTC. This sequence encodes CASSLTTAAYNEQFF.

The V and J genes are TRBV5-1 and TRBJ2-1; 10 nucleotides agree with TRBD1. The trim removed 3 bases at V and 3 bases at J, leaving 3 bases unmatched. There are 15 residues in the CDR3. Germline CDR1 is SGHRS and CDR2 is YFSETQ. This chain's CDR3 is CASSYRTGGYNEQFF. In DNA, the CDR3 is TGCGCCAGCAGCTATAGGACAGGGGGCTACAATGAGCAGTTCTTC.

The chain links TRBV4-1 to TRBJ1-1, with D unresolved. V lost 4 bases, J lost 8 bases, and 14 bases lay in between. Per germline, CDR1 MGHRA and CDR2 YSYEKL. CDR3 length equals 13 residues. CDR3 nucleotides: TGCGCCAGCAGCCTCCCCCGAGGGATGGAAGCTTTCTTT. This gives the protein CASSLPRGMEAFF.

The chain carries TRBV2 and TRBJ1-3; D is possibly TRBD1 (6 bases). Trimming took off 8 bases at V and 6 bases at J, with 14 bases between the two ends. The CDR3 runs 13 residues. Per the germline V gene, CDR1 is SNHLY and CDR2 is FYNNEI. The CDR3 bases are TGTGCCAGCCAGCGCCGACAGGAAAACACCATATATTTT. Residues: CASQRRQENTIYF. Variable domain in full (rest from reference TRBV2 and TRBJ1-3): EPEVTQTPSHQVTQMGQEVILRCVPISNHLYFYWYRQILGQKVEFLVSFYNNEISEKSEIFDDQFSVERPDGSNFTLKIRSTKLEDSAMYFCASQRRQENTIYFGEGSWLTVV.

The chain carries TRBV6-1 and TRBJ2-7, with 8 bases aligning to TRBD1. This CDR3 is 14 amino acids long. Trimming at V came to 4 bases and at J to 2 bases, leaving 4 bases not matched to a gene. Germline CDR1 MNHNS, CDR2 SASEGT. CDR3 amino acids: CASSVGDRTYEQYF. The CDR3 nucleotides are TGTGCCAGCAGTGTAGGGGACAGGACCTACGAGCAGTACTTC.

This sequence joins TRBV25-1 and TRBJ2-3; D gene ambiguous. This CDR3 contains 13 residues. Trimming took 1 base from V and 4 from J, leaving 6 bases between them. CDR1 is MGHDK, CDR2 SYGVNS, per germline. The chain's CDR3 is CASSEFGPDTQYF. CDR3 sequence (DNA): TGTGCCAGCAGTGAATTTGGGCCAGATACGCAGTATTTT.

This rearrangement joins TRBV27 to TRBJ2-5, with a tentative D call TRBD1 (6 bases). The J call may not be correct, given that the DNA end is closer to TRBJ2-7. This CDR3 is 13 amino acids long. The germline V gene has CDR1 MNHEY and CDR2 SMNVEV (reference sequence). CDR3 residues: CASSNTGLDEQYF. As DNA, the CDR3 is TGTGCCAGCAGTAACACAGGGTTGGACGAGCAGTACTTC.

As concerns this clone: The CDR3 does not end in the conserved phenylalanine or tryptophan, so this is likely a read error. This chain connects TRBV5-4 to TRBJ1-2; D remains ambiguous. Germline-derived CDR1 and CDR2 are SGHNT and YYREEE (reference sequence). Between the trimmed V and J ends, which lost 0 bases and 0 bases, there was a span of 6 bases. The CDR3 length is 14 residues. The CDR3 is CASSLDGTNYGYTL. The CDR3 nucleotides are TGTGCCAGCAGCTTGGACGGAACTAACTATGGCTACACCCTC.

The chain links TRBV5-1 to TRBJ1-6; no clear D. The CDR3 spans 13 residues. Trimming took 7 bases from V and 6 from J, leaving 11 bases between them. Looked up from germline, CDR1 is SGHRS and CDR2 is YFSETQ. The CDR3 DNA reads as TGCGCCAGCCGGCCTGGCGGTAATTCACCCCTCCACTTT. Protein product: CASRPGGNSPLHF.

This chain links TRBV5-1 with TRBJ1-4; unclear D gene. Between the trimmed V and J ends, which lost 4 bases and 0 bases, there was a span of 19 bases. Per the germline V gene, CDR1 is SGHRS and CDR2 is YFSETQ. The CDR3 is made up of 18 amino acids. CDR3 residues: CASSAKDISLATNEKLFF. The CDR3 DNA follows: TGCGCCAGCAGCGCTAAAGACATTTCCCTCGCAACTAATGAAAAACTGTTTTTT.

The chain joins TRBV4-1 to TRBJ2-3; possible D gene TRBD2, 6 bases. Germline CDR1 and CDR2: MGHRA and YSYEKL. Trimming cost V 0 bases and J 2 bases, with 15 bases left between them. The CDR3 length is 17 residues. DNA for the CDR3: TGCGCCAGCAGCCAAGATGGGCGGGGTATCGACACAGATACGCAGTATTTT. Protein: CASSQDGRGIDTDTQYF.

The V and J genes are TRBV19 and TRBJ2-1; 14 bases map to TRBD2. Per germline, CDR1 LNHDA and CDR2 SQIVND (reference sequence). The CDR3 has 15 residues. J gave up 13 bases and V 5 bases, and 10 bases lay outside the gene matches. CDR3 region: CASSPTTSGGALQFF. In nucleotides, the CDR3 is TGTGCCAGTAGTCCCACGACTAGCGGGGGGGCTTTACAGTTCTTC. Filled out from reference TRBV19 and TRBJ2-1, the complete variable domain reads DGGITQSPKYLFRKEGQNVTLSCEQNLNHDAMYWYRQDPGQGLRLIYYSQIVNDFQKGDIAEGYSVSREKKESFPLTVTSAQKNPTAFYLCASSPTTSGGALQFFGPGTRLTVL.

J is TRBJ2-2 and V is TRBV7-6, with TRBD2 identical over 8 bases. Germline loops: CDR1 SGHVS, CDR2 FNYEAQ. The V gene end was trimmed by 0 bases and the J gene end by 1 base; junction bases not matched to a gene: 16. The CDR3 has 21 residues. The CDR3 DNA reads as TGTGCCAGCAGCTTAGCTTACCTCCCTGCTAGCGGGCCCCTGAACACCGGGGAGCTGTTTTTT. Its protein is CASSLAYLPASGPLNTGELFF.

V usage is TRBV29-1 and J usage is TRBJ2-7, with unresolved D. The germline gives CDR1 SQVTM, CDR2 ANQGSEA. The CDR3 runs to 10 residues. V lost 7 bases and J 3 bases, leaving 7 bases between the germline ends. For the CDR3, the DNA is TGCAGCGCCTCAGACTACGAGCAGTACTTC. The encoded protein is CSASDYEQYF.

CDR3 protein: CASRGYTNTGELFF. In DNA form, the CDR3 reads TGTGCCAGTAGAGGCTACACGAACACCGGGGAGCTGTTTTTT. The V and J genes are TRBV19 and TRBJ2-2; the D is unclear. The germline V and J ends were trimmed by 6 bases and 0 bases, with 8 bases remaining between them. Looked up from germline, CDR1 is LNHDA and CDR2 is SQIVND (reference sequence). This CDR3 is built from 14 residues.

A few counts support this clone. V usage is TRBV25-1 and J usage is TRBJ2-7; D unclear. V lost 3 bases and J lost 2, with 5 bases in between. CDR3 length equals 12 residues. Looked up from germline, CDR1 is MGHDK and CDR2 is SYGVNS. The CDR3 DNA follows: TGTGCCAGCAGTGAGTGGCCCTACGAGCAGTACTTC. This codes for CASSEWPYEQYF.

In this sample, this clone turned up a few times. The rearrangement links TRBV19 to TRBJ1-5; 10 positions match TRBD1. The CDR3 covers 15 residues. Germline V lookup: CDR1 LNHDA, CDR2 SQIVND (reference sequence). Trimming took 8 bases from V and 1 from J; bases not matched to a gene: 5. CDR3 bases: TGTGCCAGTGGGACAGGGGACTCCAGCAATCAGCCCCAGCATTTT. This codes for CASGTGDSSNQPQHF.

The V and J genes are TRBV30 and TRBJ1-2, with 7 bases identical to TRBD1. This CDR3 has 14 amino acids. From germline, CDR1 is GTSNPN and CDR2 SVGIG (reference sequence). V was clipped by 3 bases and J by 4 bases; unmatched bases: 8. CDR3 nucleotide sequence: TGTGCCTGGAGCGGGACAGTAGAAGCCTATGGCTACACCTTC. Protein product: CAWSGTVEAYGYTF.

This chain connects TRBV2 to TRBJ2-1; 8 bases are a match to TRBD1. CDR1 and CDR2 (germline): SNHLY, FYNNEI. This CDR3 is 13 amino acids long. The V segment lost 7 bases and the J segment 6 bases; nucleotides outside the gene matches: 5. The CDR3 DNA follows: TGTGCCAGCACTCCAACAGGGGGCAATGAGCAGTTCTTC. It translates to CASTPTGGNEQFF.

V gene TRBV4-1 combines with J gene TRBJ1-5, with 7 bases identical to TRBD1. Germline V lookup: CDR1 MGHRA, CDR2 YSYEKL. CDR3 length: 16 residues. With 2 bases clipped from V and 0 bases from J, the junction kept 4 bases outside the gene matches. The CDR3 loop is CASSQSNRGSNQPQHF. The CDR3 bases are TGCGCCAGCAGCCAATCAAACAGGGGTAGCAATCAGCCCCAGCATTTT.

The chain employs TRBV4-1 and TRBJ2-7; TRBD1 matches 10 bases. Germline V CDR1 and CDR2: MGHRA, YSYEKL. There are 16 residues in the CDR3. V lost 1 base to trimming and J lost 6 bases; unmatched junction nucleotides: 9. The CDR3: CASSQASHRQGAEQYF. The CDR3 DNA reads TGCGCCAGCAGCCAAGCCTCACATAGACAGGGGGCCGAGCAGTACTTC.

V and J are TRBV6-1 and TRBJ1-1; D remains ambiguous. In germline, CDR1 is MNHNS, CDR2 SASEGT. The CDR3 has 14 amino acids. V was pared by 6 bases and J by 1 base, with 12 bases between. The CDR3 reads CASSSRTGNTEAFF. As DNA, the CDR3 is TGTGCCAGCAGCTCTAGGACGGGGAACACTGAAGCTTTCTTT.